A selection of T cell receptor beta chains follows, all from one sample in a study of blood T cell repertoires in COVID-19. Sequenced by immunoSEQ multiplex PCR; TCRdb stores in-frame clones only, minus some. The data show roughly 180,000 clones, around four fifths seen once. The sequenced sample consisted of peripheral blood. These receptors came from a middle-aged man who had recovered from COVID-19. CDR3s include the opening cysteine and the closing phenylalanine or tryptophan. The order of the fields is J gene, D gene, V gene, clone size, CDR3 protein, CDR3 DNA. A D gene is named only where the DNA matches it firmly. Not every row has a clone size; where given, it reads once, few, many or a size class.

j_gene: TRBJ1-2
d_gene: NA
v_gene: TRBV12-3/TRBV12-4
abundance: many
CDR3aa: CASSLGPWNGYTF
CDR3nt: TGTGCCAGCAGTTTGGGGCCGTGGAATGGCTACACCTTC

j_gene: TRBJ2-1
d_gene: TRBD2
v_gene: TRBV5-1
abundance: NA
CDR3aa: CASSELAGGNEQFF
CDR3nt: TGCGCCAGCAGTGAACTAGCGGGAGGCAATGAGCAGTTCTTC

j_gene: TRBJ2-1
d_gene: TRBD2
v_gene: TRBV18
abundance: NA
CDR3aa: CASSREGGRYNEQFF
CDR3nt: TGTGCCAGCTCCCGGGAGGGCGGACGCTACAATGAGCAGTTCTTC

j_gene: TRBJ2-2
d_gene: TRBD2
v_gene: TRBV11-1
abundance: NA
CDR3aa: CASSRGTSGNTGELFF
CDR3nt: TGTGCCAGCAGCCGTGGGACTAGCGGGAACACTGGGGAGCTGTTTTTT

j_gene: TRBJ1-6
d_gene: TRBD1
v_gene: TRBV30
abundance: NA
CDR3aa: CAWSVRRQGNNSPLHF
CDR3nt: TGTGCCTGGAGTGTCCGCCGACAGGGAAATAATTCACCCCTCCACTTT

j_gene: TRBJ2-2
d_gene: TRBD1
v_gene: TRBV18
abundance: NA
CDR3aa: CASSGQGASGELFF
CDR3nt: TGTGCCAGCTCAGGACAGGGGGCAAGCGGGGAGCTGTTTTTT

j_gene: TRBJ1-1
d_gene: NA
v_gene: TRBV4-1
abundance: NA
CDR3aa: CASSQDSGPNTEAFF
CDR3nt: TGCGCCAGCAGCCAAGATAGCGGCCCGAACACTGAAGCTTTCTTT

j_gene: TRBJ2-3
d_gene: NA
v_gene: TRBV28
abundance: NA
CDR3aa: CASATPGSGRYF
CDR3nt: TGTGCCAGCGCGACTCCCGGGTCCGGTCGGTATTTT

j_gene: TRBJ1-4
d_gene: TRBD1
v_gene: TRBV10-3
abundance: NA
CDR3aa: CAINGTDNEKLFF
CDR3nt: TGTGCCATCAACGGGACAGATAATGAAAAACTGTTTTTT

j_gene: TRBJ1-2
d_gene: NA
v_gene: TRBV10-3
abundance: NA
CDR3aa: CAIRQNYGYTF
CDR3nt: TGTGCCATCAGACAGAACTATGGCTACACCTTC

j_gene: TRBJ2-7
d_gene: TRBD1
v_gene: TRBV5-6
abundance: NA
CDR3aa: CASSLPPGQGKEQYF
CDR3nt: TGTGCCAGCAGCTTGCCCCCGGGACAGGGGAAGGAGCAGTACTTC

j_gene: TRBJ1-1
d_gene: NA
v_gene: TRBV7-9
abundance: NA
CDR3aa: CASSLNRYIAFF
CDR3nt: TGTGCCAGCAGCTTAAACAGGTACATAGCTTTCTTT

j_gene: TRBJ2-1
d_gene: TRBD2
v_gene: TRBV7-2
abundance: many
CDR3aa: CATQTSGSRNEQFF
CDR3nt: TGTGCCACCCAGACTAGCGGGAGTCGCAATGAGCAGTTCTTC

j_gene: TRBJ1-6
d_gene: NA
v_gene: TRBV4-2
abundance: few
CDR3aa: CASNMGGSRSYNSPLHF
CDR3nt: TGTGCCAGCAATATGGGTGGGAGCCGCTCCTATAATTCACCCCTCCACTTT

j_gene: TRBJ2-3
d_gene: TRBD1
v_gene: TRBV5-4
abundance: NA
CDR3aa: CASSPGTGTDTQYF
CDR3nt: TGTGCCAGCAGCCCCGGGACAGGGACAGATACGCAGTATTTT

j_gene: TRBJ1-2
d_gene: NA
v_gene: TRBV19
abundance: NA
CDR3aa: CASSMSGLRGYTF
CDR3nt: TGTGCCAGTAGTATGTCTGGGCTGCGAGGCTACACCTTC

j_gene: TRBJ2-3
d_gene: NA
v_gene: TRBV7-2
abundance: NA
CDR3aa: CASSIIRASTDTQYF
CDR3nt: TGTGCCAGCAGCATAATAAGAGCCTCAACAGATACGCAGTATTTT

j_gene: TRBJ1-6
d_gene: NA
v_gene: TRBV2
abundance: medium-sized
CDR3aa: CASRRDLSDSPLHF
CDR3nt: TGTGCCAGCAGGAGGGACTTATCTGATTCACCCCTCCACTTT

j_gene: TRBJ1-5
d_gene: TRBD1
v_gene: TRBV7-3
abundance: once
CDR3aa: CASSFLRPTLDRGRQPQHF
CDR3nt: TGTGCCAGCAGCTTCCTAAGGCCCACACTGGACAGGGGGAGGCAGCCCCAGCATTTT

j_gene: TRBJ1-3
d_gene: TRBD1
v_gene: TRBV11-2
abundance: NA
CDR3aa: CASRLGQGRRNTIYF
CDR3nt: TGTGCCAGCAGATTGGGACAGGGGAGGCGAAACACCATATATTTT

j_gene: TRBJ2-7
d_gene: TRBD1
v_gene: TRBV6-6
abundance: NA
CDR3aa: CASTPSGTGIITQYF
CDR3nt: TGTGCCAGCACCCCTTCCGGGACAGGGATCATAACGCAGTACTTC

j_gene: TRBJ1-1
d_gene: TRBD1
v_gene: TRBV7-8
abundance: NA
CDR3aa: CASSRGGSAEAFF
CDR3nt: TGTGCCAGCAGCCGAGGGGGCTCGGCTGAAGCTTTCTTT

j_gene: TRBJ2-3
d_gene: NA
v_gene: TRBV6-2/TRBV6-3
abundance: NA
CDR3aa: CASSYLGRGADTQYF
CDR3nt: TGTGCCAGCAGTTACTTGGGGCGAGGTGCAGATACGCAGTATTTT

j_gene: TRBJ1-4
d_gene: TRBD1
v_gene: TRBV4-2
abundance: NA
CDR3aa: CASSQDRGAEKLFF
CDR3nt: TGTGCCAGCAGCCAAGACAGGGGGGCTGAAAAACTGTTTTTT

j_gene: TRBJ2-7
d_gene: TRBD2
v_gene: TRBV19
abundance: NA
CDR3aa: CASSTSASSYEQYF
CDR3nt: TGTGCCAGTTCTACTAGCGCCAGCTCCTACGAGCAGTACTTC

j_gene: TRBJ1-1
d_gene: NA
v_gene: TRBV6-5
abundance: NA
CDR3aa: CASSPAGRGEAFF
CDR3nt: TGTGCCAGCAGCCCCGCCGGGCGGGGTGAAGCTTTCTTT

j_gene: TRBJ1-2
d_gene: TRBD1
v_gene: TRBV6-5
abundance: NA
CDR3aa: CASRPGQGIDGYTF
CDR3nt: TGTGCCAGCCGGCCGGGACAGGGGATAGATGGCTACACCTTC

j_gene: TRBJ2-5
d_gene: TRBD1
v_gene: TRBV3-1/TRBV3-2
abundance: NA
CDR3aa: CASSQATGFGETQYF
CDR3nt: TGTGCCAGCAGCCAAGCGACAGGGTTTGGAGAGACCCAGTACTTC

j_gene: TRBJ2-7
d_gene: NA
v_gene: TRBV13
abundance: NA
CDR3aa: CASSLGTARGYEQYF
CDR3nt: TGTGCCAGCAGCTTGGGGACTGCGAGGGGCTACGAGCAGTACTTC

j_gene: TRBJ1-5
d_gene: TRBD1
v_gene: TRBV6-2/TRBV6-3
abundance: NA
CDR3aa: CASSFDLGQGDQPQHF
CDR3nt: TGTGCCAGCAGTTTTGATTTGGGACAGGGGGATCAGCCCCAGCATTTT

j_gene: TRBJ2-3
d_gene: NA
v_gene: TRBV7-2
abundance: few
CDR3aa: CASSLNTQDTQYF
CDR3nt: TGTGCCAGCAGCTTAAACACACAGGATACGCAGTATTTT

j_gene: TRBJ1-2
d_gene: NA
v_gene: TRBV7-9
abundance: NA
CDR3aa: CASSLGTATRGYTF
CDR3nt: TGTGCCAGCAGCTTAGGAACAGCCACTAGGGGCTACACCTTC

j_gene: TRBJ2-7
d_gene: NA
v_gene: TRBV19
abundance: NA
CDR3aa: CASSMGRNEQYF
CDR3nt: TGTGCCAGTAGTATGGGGCGAAACGAGCAGTACTTC

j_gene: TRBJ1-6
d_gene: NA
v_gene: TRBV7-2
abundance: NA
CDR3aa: CASSLDGNSPLHF
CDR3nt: TGTGCCAGCAGCTTAGACGGTAATTCACCCCTCCACTTT

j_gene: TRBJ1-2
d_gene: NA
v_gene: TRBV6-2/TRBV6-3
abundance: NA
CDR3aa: CASSYRRLNYGYTF
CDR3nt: TGTGCCAGCAGTTACCGAAGACTTAACTATGGCTACACCTTC

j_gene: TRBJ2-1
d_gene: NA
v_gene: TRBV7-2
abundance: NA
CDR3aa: CASSFGQNNEQFF
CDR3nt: TGTGCCAGCAGCTTTGGGCAGAACAATGAGCAGTTCTTC

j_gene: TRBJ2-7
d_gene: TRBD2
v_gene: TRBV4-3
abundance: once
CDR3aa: CASSQEVWGLRYEQYF
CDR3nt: TGCGCCAGCAGCCAAGAGGTCTGGGGACTACGCTACGAGCAGTACTTC

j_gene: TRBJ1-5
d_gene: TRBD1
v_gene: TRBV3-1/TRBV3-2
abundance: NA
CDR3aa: CASSLGTDYSNQPQHF
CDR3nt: TGTGCCAGCAGCCTCGGGACAGACTATAGCAATCAGCCCCAGCATTTT

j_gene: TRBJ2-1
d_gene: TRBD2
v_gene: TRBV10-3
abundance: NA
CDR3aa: CAISAGGRVRNEQFF
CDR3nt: TGTGCCATCAGTGCGGGCGGGAGGGTACGGAATGAGCAGTTCTTC

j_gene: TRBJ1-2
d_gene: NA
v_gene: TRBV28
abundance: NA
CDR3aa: CASSPRAEWGYTF
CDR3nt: TGTGCCAGCAGTCCCAGGGCTGAGTGGGGCTACACCTTC

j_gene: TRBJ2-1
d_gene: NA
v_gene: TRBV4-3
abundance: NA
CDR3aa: CASSQDRSLYNEQFF
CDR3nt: TGCGCCAGCAGCCAAGATCGGAGCCTGTACAATGAGCAGTTCTTC

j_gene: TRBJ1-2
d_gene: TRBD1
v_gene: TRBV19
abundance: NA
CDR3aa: CASSMRQGNGYTF
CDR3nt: TGTGCCAGTAGTATGAGACAGGGTAACGGCTACACCTTC

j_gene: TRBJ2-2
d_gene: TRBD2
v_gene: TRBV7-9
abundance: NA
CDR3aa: CASSLISGGVGELFF
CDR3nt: TGTGCCAGCAGCTTAATTAGCGGGGGCGTCGGGGAGCTGTTTTTT

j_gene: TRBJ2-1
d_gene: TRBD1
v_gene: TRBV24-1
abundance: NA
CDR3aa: CATRGVGTGHNEQFF
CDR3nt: TGTGCCACCAGGGGAGTCGGGACAGGGCACAATGAGCAGTTCTTC

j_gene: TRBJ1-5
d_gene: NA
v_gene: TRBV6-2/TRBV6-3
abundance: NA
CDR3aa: CASSYAGQGYQPQHF
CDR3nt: TGTGCCAGCAGTTACGCCGGCCAGGGGTATCAGCCCCAGCATTTT

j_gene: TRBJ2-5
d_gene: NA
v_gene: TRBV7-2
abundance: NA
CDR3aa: CASSTGTAGETQYF
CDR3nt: TGTGCCAGCAGCACCGGGACTGCAGGAGAGACCCAGTACTTC